The table lists the clone carrying this T cell receptor (beta chain) with many counts. The sample originates from a study of T-cell reconstitution after alpha-beta-depleted transplantation in children. V was trimmed by 1 base and J by 9 bases, leaving 13 bases between them. CDR3 length: 14 amino acids. CDR1 and CDR2 from the germline V gene are SGHVS and FQNEAQ. Preparation of the TCRbeta library involved a method that used unique molecular identifiers. TCRdb reprocessed the PCR reads with MiXCR, giving one entry per CDR3 protein. The sample consists of 200,000 to 250,000 distinct CDR3 sequences, approximately 8% of them appearing once.

The chain uses TRBV7-8 and TRBJ2-1, with D uncertain. This clonotype was obtained from a male patient younger than 18 who had a stem cell transplant for acute lymphoblastic leukemia, so the T cells may come from the graft donor. The source material was PBMCs, mostly from graft donor cells, sampled 180 days after TCRalphabeta/CD19-depleted stem cell transplant. The CDR3 loop is CASSLDWLLGEQFF. The CDR3 nucleotides read TGTGCCAGCAGCTTAGATTGGCTGTTGGGTGAGCAGTTCTTC.